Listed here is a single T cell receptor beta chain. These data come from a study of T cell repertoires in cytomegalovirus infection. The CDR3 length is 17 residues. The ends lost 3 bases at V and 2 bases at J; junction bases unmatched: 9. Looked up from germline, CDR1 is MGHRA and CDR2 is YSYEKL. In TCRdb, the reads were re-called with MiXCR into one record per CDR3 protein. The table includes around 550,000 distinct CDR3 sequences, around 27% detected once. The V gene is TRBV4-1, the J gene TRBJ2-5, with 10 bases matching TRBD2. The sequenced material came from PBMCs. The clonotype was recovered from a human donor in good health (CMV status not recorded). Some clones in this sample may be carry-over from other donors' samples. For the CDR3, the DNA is TGCGCCAGCAGCCAGGAATGGACTAGCGGAACACAAGAGACCCAGTACTTC. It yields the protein CASSQEWTSGTQETQYF.